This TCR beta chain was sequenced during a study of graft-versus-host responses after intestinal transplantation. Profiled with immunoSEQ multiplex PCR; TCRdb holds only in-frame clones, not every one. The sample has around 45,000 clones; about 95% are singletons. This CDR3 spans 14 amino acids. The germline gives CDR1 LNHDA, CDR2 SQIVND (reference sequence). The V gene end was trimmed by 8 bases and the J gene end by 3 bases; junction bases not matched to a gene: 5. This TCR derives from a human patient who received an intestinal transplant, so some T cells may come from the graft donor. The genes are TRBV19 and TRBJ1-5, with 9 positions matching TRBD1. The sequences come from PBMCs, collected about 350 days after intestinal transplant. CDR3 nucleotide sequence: TGTGCCAGTTGGGACAGGGTGGACAATCAGCCCCAGCATTTT. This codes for CASWDRVDNQPQHF.